This TCR beta chain was captured by sequencing in a study of shared clonotypes between healthy human individuals. Germline V lookup: CDR1 SGDLS, CDR2 YYNGEE. The CDR3 length is 16 residues. Trimming took 0 bases from V and 1 from J, leaving 13 bases between them. Using roughly 200 ng DNA, about 30,000 T cell genomes, the sorted-subset replicate PCRs were run. TCRdb's table, derived via immunoSEQ multiplex PCR, lists solely in-frame clones and lacks some. The profile covers over a million clones, with around four fifths appearing a single time and approximately 1.5% taken by the ten largest. Sequencing input: memory CD4+ T cells sorted from blood. Stated subset: CD45RA-negative fraction. This TCR derives from a man between 18 and 29 years old in good health. The V gene is TRBV9, the J gene TRBJ2-5; a possible D gene is TRBD2 (6 bases). In DNA form, the CDR3 reads TGTGCCAGCAGCGTAGGTTGGGACTCTCCCCAAGAGACCCAGTACTTC. It is translated as CASSVGWDSPQETQYF.